This T cell receptor (beta chain) was captured by sequencing in a study of T-cell reconstitution after alpha-beta-depleted transplantation in children. This clonotype was seen more than once but under ten times. Germline assignment: CDR1 SGHTA and CDR2 FQGNSA. The V gene lost 5 bases and the J gene lost 2 bases, with 8 bases spanning the gap. The CDR3 has 13 amino acids. Unique molecular identifiers were incorporated into the prepared TCRbeta library. A single record per CDR3 protein comes from TCRdb applying MiXCR to the PCR reads. Among 450,000 to 600,000 distinct CDR3 sequences listed, 32% were seen once.

The sequence was obtained from a human donor who donated a stem cell graft to a child with aplastic anemia. The sample in question was PBMCs from the stem cell graft donor, obtained from the stem cell graft. V gene TRBV7-2 combines with J gene TRBJ2-3; D gene unclear. DNA of the CDR3: TGTGCCAGCAGCCCCAGACACACAGATACGCAGTATTTT. Residues: CASSPRHTDTQYF.